This TCR beta chain was recovered during a study of T cells expressing NK-cell markers. Study in general: It was sorted CD3+CD56-NKG2C+, CD3+CD56+NKG2C- and CD3+CD56+NKG2C+ T cells that provided the TCR beta repertoires. The eight sequenced donors comprised seven who were HCMV-seropositive and one who was seronegative.

Points from the study as a whole: The contribution of dominant NKG2C+ clonotypes to CD8+ T cells in roughly six donors was about 1.0-8%. For four donors, these clonotypes were likewise the leading ones in the CD3+CD56-NKG2C+ fraction.

TCRdb re-called the 5' RACE reads and gives one entry per CDR3 protein, without DNA. The sample table sets out about 410,000 distinct CDR3 sequences. CDR3 length: 13 residues. Germline-derived CDR1 and CDR2 are MNHNS and SASEGT. Of note for this clonotype: Its specificity is unknown.

The sequence came from a woman in her forties or fifties in good health. The chain recombines TRBV6-1 with TRBJ1-2. The sequencing input was blood T cells: a sorted CD56 or NKG2C T cell subset, CD4+ or CD8+ T cells, or bulk PBMC T cells (not recorded which). CDR3 sequence reads: CASSEAGPYGYTF.